The entry below gives a single TCR beta chain sequence along with its context. As processed by the authors: Amplification from reference gene primers served as the basis for estimated nucleated cell counts. Libraries were prepared by immunoSEQ multiplex PCR; TCRdb keeps only in-frame clonotypes and omits some of them. The V and J calls and clone size are taken from that table; D and trimming were inferred from the DNA. The table includes 15,000 to 20,000 clones, roughly 90% detected once. The data stem from a study of blood T cell repertoires in COVID-19. Study context: Spain, Italy and the United States supplied samples that represented acute and convalescent COVID-19. Sources were T cells, B-cell-depleted T cells, or PBMCs; the material itself was cDNA or gDNA.

The germline gives CDR1 MRHNA, CDR2 SNTAGT. This CDR3 contains 13 residues. The V and J ends lost 2 bases and 10 bases, in that order; junction bases with no gene match: 4. The chain employs TRBV6-4 and TRBJ2-1; 8 nucleotides align to TRBD1. This receptor was obtained from a human donor in a cohort sampled during active COVID-19. The sample comprised peripheral blood. The CDR3: CASSDADRGEQFF. In nucleotides, the CDR3 is TGTGCCAGCAGTGACGCTGACAGGGGCGAGCAGTTCTTC.